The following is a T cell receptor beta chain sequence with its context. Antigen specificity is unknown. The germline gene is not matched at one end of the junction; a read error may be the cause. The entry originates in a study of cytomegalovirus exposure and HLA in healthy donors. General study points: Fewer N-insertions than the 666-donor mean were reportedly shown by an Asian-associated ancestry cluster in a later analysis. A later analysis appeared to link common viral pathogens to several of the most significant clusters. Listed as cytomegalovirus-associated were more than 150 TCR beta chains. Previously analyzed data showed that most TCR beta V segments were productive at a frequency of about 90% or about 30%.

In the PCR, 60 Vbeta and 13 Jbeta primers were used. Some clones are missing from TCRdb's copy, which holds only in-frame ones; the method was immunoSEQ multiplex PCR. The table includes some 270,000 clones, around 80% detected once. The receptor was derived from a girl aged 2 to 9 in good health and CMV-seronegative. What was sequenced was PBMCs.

CDR3 protein: CAGSPGGTSYNEQFF. Here the CDR3 DNA reads TGCGCCGGCAGCCCGGGGGGGACTAGTTACAATGAGCAGTTCTTC. The rearrangement joins TRBV5-1 to TRBJ2-1, with TRBD2 matching 8 bases. Germline lookup yields CDR1 SGHRS and CDR2 YFSETQ. The length of the CDR3 is 15 residues.